This passage covers 10 T cell receptor beta chains from one sample sequenced in a study of shared clonotypes between healthy human individuals. Profiling relied on immunoSEQ multiplex PCR, and the TCRdb table lists in-frame clones only, not all of them. The repertoire holds approximately 1,500,000 clones, with approximately 98% as singletons. Sequencing was carried out using naive CD4+ T cells sorted from blood. Regarding subset: CD45RA+ positively selected. The origin of the receptors is a man younger than 40 in good health.

The chain employs TRBV30 and TRBJ2-5, with TRBD2 matching 11 bases. Trimming removed 2 bases from V and 4 bases from J; junction bases left unmatched: 9. The CDR3 runs to 16 residues. Germline CDR1 and CDR2: GTSNPN and SVGIG (reference sequence). The CDR3 region is CAWSFGLAGGRETQYF. The CDR3 DNA sequence: TGTGCCTGGAGTTTCGGATTAGCGGGAGGGAGAGAGACCCAGTACTTC.

The rearrangement uses TRBV6-1 and TRBJ1-1; 9 nucleotides align to TRBD1. This CDR3 has 15 residues. CDR1 is MNHNS, CDR2 SASEGT, per germline. Trimming removed 11 bases from V and 4 bases from J; junction bases left unmatched: 14. This chain's CDR3 is CASTLGQGRRTEAFF. The CDR3 nucleotides are TGTGCCTCGACCCTGGGACAGGGTAGACGCACTGAAGCTTTCTTT.

CDR3 residues: CASSPKGAGNTEAFF. CDR3 nucleotide sequence: TGTGCCAGCAGCCCTAAAGGCGCGGGGAACACTGAAGCTTTCTTT. The chain uses TRBV7-2 and TRBJ1-1; unclear D gene. The V gene's germline CDR1 is SGHTA and CDR2 FQGNSA. V was pared by 5 bases and J by 1 base, with 14 bases between. The CDR3 is 15 amino acids. Based on the CDR3 plus reference TRBV7-2 and TRBJ1-1, the full variable domain is GAGVSQSPSNKVTEKGKDVELRCDPISGHTALYWYRQSLGQGLEFLIYFQGNSAPDKSGLPSDRFSAERTGGSVSTLTIQRTQQEDSAVYLCASSPKGAGNTEAFFGQGTRLTVV.

V gene TRBV11-2 combines with J gene TRBJ2-2, with 8 bases identical to TRBD2. Germline V CDR1 and CDR2: SGHAT, FQNNGV. This CDR3 comprises 15 residues. V trimming: 6 bases; J trimming: 0 bases; junction bases outside the gene matches: 3. The DNA for the CDR3 is TGTGCCAGCAGATACGGGAGGGCGAACACCGGGGAGCTGTTTTTT. This codes for CASRYGRANTGELFF.

The chain recombines TRBV5-1 with TRBJ1-1, with 8 bases aligning to TRBD1. CDR1 SGHRS and CDR2 YFSETQ come from the germline V gene. The CDR3 is 16 amino acids. V shed 3 bases and J 5 bases; nucleotides not matched to a gene: 12. The CDR3 is CASSSYSGGRETEAFF. DNA of the CDR3: TGCGCCAGCAGCTCGTATTCAGGGGGCCGGGAAACTGAAGCTTTCTTT.

The chain carries TRBV2 and TRBJ1-1; D not certain. This CDR3 has 15 amino acids. V lost 1 base and J 8 bases, leaving 17 bases between the germline ends. Per the germline V gene, CDR1 is SNHLY and CDR2 is FYNNEI. CDR3 sequence (DNA): TGTGCCAGCAGTGAAGTAGGCGGACGTTTCGGAGAAGCTTTCTTT. It translates to CASSEVGGRFGEAFF.

J is TRBJ2-1 and V is TRBV5-6; D is unresolved. The germline V gene has CDR1 SGHDT and CDR2 YYEEEE. The V gene lost 5 bases and the J gene lost 6 bases, with 6 bases spanning the gap. This CDR3 is 11 amino acids long. For the CDR3, the DNA is TGTGCCAGCAGGCGCTTCAATGAGCAGTTCTTC. This translates into CASRRFNEQFF. The full variable domain, with the rest looked up from reference TRBV5-6 and TRBJ2-1, is DAGVTQSPTHLIKTRGQQVTLRCSPKSGHDTVSWYQQALGQGPQFIFQYYEEEERQRGNFPDRFSGHQFPNYSSELNVNALLLGDSALYLCASRRFNEQFFGPGTRLTVL.

This sequence joins TRBV7-6 and TRBJ2-3; 11 bases align to TRBD2. Germline lookup yields CDR1 SGHVS and CDR2 FNYEAQ. The CDR3 totals 16 residues. The V segment lost 3 bases and the J segment 2 bases; nucleotides outside the gene matches: 4. CDR3 sequence: CASSFRLAGITDTQYF. DNA for the CDR3: TGTGCCAGCAGCTTCCGACTAGCGGGAATCACAGATACGCAGTATTTT.

This chain joins TRBV19 and TRBJ1-5; TRBD1 might be the D (6 bases). This CDR3 has 14 residues. Trimming removed 2 bases from V and 6 bases from J, with 11 bases in between. Germline V gives CDR1 LNHDA, CDR2 SQIVND (reference sequence). The CDR3 reads CASSIRRGGQPQHF. CDR3 DNA sequence: TGTGCCAGTAGTATACGCAGGGGCGGTCAGCCCCAGCATTTT.

The chain links TRBV5-1 to TRBJ1-2; 9 bases map to TRBD1. Germline CDR1 SGHRS, CDR2 YFSETQ. The CDR3 consists of 15 residues. The junction had 9 bases not matched to a gene; V was cut back by 4 bases and J by 5 bases. The CDR3 region has the DNA TGCGCCAGCAGCCCGGAACAGGGGGCACGTTATGGCTACACCTTC. Its protein is CASSPEQGARYGYTF.